This TCR beta chain is from a study of cytomegalovirus exposure and HLA in healthy donors (dated by TCRdb to about 2017). A note on the overall study: According to an earlier analysis of a few hundred of the donors, 150 million to 200 million T cells yielded 95 million to 140 million unique TCR beta sequences and 276 Gb of sequence data. An early release that covered about 600 HLA-typed donors contained around 330 gigabases of sequencing data and tens of millions of unique TCR sequences. Among the 398 genotyped donors, around 81% belonged to the genetic ancestry cluster associated with self-reported Caucasian donors. The study aimed to test whether cataloging public T cell receptors could reveal signatures of past pathogen exposure. Using immunosequencing, the study profiled T cell repertoires from about 610 subjects and related those repertoires to cytomegalovirus serostatus. Besides the first cohort of more than 650 subjects, a separate validation cohort made up of some 110 different subjects was used. To predict cytomegalovirus infection status, the study combined high-throughput TCR immunosequencing, statistical association of individual TCRs with disease status, and machine learning. A later analysis re-analyzed previously published TCR beta repertoires from 660 or so donors and added high-resolution HLA genotyping to study TCR occurrence patterns. Rather than using new phenotypic data, the later analysis identified candidate immune exposures from TCR beta sequences and from how often those sequences occurred across donors. In an earlier analysis of over 550 of the donors, high-throughput TCR beta sequencing was used to judge whether each TCR beta V gene segment behaved as functional or pseudogenic. Donor age, sex, ethnicity and CMV serostatus were compiled together with the repertoire data. A later genetic analysis used genome-wide SNP genotypes for about 65% of the 666 donors, treating that subset as a discovery cohort. All discovery cohort repertoires had been generated using a single sequencing platform. Both class I and class II loci were covered by HLA typing, at four-digit resolution. Typing coverage differed by locus: A, B, C, DRB1 and DQB1 were typed in roughly 620-640 donors, DQA1 in about 550, DPA1 in 600 to 610, and DPB1 in about 450. Several DR-DQ haplotypes were treated as single units for association and clustering because of strong linkage in the cohort. Across about 370 genotyped donors of the cohort, an average of about 240,000 unique TCR beta nucleotide sequences per donor were sequenced, and roughly a sixth of those sequences were non-productive.

CDR1 and CDR2, looked up from the germline V gene, are SGHDT and YYEEEE. Between the V and J ends, shortened by 2 bases and 0 bases respectively, the junction contains 11 bases. The CDR3 holds 15 amino acids from the cysteine to the phenylalanine. The retained sequence is limited to the CDR3, 45 bases, with the frame set at the first base. The paper as a whole reports these results and caveats: Linkage disequilibrium might explain the correlated functional status among segregating V segments, but an unknown experimental factor could not be excluded. The only immune exposure information available for the cohort was CMV serostatus. The study gave a list of around 170 TCR beta chains associated with cytomegalovirus. Because counts were too low, 15 to 20 rarely observed V segments, including chromosome 9 orphons, were left out of the earlier analysis of 587 of the donors. In a later analysis, HLA-associated TCR beta chains showed more clonal expansion and lower generation probabilities than non-associated chains that were equally common. In an earlier analysis of 587 of the donors, most TCR beta V segments appeared in productive rearrangements about 87% or about 30% of the time, broadly matching IMGT annotations. A later analysis associated 16,951 TCR beta sequences with specific HLA alleles at a false discovery rate of 0.05. In a later genetic analysis, a missense DCLRE1C variant was associated with V-gene and J-gene trimming of TCR beta chains, and the association was replicated in an independent cohort. In a later analysis, TCR association rates were found to vary across HLA loci, with the most associated TCRs seen for DRB1 alleles and the fewest for HLA-C alleles. In a later genetic analysis, fewer N-insertions in productive TCRs were reported among donors in an Asian-associated ancestry cluster than the roughly 640-donor mean. A further reported finding was that TCR beta sequences accurately predicted the HLA-A and HLA-B alleles for most subjects in the first cohort. Several of the top co-occurrence clusters appeared to be linked to parvovirus B19, influenza, CMV and Epstein-Barr virus, according to a later analysis. According to a later analysis, most CMV-associated TCR beta chains appeared to be HLA-restricted, and the HLA associations seemed to be driven largely by CMV exposure. When HLA alleles, especially DR and DQ, strongly co-occurred, TCR associations were difficult to assign to individual alleles. Most TCR sequences were seen in very few donors, while some public TCRs were found in many individuals. The authors suggested that the approach could potentially be extended to other disease states and immunological phenotypes. Some IMGT-functional V segments, including TRBV6-2 and TRBV6-3, could not be told apart with the 87-base-pair reads, so those segments were excluded. Because HLA typing was missing for some donors at each locus, association tests included only the typed subset. The classifier was reported to diagnose cytomegalovirus status with high specificity and sensitivity in both the original cohort and the validation cohort. Roughly uniform sequencing depth across donors was assumed in presence/absence analyses, although this assumption may not hold. In vitro tests confirmed that a few of the cytomegalovirus-associated TCR beta chains recognize cytomegalovirus antigens. A group of highly shared sequence variants was considered likely to be a technical artifact of the sequencing pipeline. Only TCR beta chains were sequenced in this cohort, and the absence of alpha or paired-chain data limited detectable features.

To prepare the library, the immunoSEQ multiplex PCR assay was applied. For the multiplex PCR, a mixture combining 60 forward primers for TCR Vbeta segments and 13 reverse primers for TCR Jbeta segments was used. Amplification of the CDR3 region of rearranged TCR beta genes was performed with a multiplex PCR assay on genomic DNA. The amplified TCR beta libraries were sequenced on the Illumina HiSeq System as 87-base-pair reads. Per the source publication's procedure: Across the 500 to 850 repertoires, a later analysis counted some 80 million unique TCR beta chains, around 11 million of which were shared by at least two donors. A nearest-neighbor algorithm error-corrected the raw reads and collapsed the reads into unique sequences, merging closely related sequences to remove PCR and sequencing errors. CDR3 sequences were aligned to IMGT reference sequences to assign V, D and J gene segments. For a sequence to be retained, at least a six-nucleotide match to both a V gene segment and a J gene segment was required. Rearrangements were called productive when the CDR3 lacked stop codons and stayed in frame with V and J; all others were non-productive. Following IMGT convention, CDR3 was defined as the stretch from the second conserved V-encoded cysteine to the conserved J-encoded phenylalanine. The earlier analysis of some 550 of the donors excluded any sequence lacking an unambiguous match to a single V gene segment. An earlier analysis of several hundred of the donors called V segments functional above 56.7% productive rearrangements and segregating when the between-donor standard deviation exceeded 5%. A statistical classification framework was built for diagnosing cytomegalovirus status from the catalog of TCR beta chain sequences. In a later analysis, TCR nucleotide sequences were compared against IMGT/GENE-DB human TR gene sequences so that V and J genes could be assigned. A later analysis assigned CDR3 sequences and most-parsimonious VDJ recombination scenarios with the TCRdist pipeline. In a later analysis, each TCR beta chain was defined by its CDR3 amino acid sequence together with its V-gene family, and reads without a unique V-gene family were excluded. As a way to deal with suspected cross-contamination and a sequencing artifact, a later analysis dropped 450 to 700 nucleotide sequences that were highly shared and had low generation probability. A later analysis calculated a clonal expansion index for each public chain from normalized within-repertoire ranks of inferred template counts. Generation probabilities in a later analysis came from a VDJ recombination model fitted to out-of-frame rearrangements, and those results were checked against IGoR. A later analysis scored TCR-TCR, TCR-HLA and TCR-CMV co-occurrence with hypergeometric tests, applying a repertoire-size bias correction to TCR pairs. In a later analysis, false discovery rates were estimated by permuting HLA or CMV assignments 20 times. In a later analysis, co-occurring TCRs were grouped with DBSCAN, and TCRdist sequence similarity was added when clustering was performed within HLA-allele-positive subsets. Repertoires with fewer than 30,000 or more than 120,000 public chains were left out of co-occurrence clustering, as were about 5 repertoires with anomalous nucleotide sharing. TCRdb carries this immuneACCESS record with in-frame sequences only. Its versions omit some clonotypes, under half of them owing to an unresolved V gene in the studies checked, with the rest unexplained. V, J and clone size are those of that table, while D and trimming were read from the DNA. For this sample there are tens of thousands of clones; roughly 80% appear just once. The biggest ten clones account for 3.7% of the sample.

The cohort consisted of hundreds of healthy bone marrow donors. At the time of sampling, all cohort members were nominally healthy, though unrecorded immune exposures were likely present. The donor tested CMV seronegative and was one of the 352 seronegative cohort members. Each donor provided a peripheral blood sample, and peripheral blood mononuclear cells were used for TCR beta sequencing. Genomic DNA was extracted from the blood cell samples with the Qiagen DNeasy Blood Extraction Kit. Notes on this clone: The clone's antigen remains unknown. Per-nucleotide qualities are absent, and no much larger clonotype sits a single base away.

This receptor chain uses TRBV5-6 and TRBJ1-1, with the D gene uncertain. The receptor comes from a young man in good health and CMV-seronegative. Sequences were obtained from PBMCs. The CDR3 loop reads CASSFGPGLNTEAFF. In nucleotide form, the sequence is TGTGCCAGCAGCTTTGGTCCAGGTTTGAACACTGAAGCTTTCTTT.